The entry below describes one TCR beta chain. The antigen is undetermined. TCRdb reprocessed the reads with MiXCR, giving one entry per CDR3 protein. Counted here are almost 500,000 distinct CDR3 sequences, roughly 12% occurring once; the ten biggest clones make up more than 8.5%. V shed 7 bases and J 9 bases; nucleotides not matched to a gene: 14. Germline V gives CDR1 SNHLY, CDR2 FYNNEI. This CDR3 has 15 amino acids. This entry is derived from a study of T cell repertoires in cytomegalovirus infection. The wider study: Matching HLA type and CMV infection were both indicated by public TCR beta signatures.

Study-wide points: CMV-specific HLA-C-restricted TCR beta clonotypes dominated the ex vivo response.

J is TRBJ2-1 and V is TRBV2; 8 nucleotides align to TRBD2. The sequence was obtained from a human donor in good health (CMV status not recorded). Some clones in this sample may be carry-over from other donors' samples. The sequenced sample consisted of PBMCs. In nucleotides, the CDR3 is TGTGCCAGCACCGCCGACGGAGCGGGAGAGGGTGAGCAGTTCTTC. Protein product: CASTADGAGEGEQFF.